Each of the 12 T cell receptor beta chains below was sequenced from the same sample in a study of Ad26.COV2.S vaccination and SARS-CoV-2 variants. Indicated treatment: 19 received Ad26.COV2.S at low or high dose, single or two shots; 5 received placebo; per-sample allocation not given. Each sample was drawn 63 days after the first injection (of vaccine or placebo). Clones were sequenced by immunoSEQ multiplex PCR, and TCRdb holds only the in-frame ones, with some missing. Among hundreds of thousands of clones listed, 80% to 90% were seen once. The source material was peripheral blood, sampled in a trial of Ad26.COV2.S vaccine versus placebo. Receptors were obtained from a person aged 18-60 years who received the Ad26.COV2.S COVID-19 vaccine or a placebo.

This clone was observed a single time. The chain carries TRBV18 and TRBJ1-5, with D perhaps matching TRBD1 (6 bases). This CDR3 is 13 amino acids long. Per the germline V gene, CDR1 is KGHSH and CDR2 is LQKENI. V lost 3 bases, J lost 7 bases, and 10 bases lay in between. The CDR3 bases are TGTGCCAGCTCACCCTCGACAGGCCAGCCCCAGCATTTT. Translation: CASSPSTGQPQHF.

This clone has just a few counts. This chain joins TRBV5-1 and TRBJ1-6, with unresolved D. Germline V lookup: CDR1 SGHRS, CDR2 YFSETQ. V lost 0 bases and J lost 11, with 9 bases in between. The CDR3 is made up of 13 amino acids. CDR3 in amino acids: CASSLAAEAPLHF. CDR3 nucleotides: TGCGCCAGCAGCTTGGCCGCAGAAGCACCCCTCCACTTT.

This sequence joins TRBV20-1 and TRBJ2-7; 13 positions agree with TRBD2. V lost 5 bases to trimming and J lost 6 bases; unmatched junction nucleotides: 7. The CDR3 has 14 residues. Germline values: CDR1 DFQATT, CDR2 SNEGSKA (reference sequence). The CDR3 coding sequence is TGCAGTGCTCGTGGACTAGCGGGAGTAGGCGAGCAGTACTTC. Protein sequence: CSARGLAGVGEQYF.

J is TRBJ2-3 and V is TRBV3-1 (or the pseudogene TRBV3-2); tentative D call: TRBD2 (6 bases). The CDR3 totals 17 residues. CDR1 is LGHDT and CDR2 is YNNKEL in the germline V gene (reference sequence). Trimming stripped 2 bases from V and 0 bases from J, with 15 bases between. The CDR3 nucleotides read TGTGCCAGCAGCCAACCCCTGGGGGGTTTAAGCACAGATACGCAGTATTTT. Translating gives CASSQPLGGLSTDTQYF.

The chain has TRBV5-1 and TRBJ2-7; D uncertain. Trimming took 4 bases from V and 5 from J, leaving 13 bases between them. Germline lookup yields CDR1 SGHRS and CDR2 YFSETQ. The CDR3 is made up of 13 amino acids. The CDR3 bases are TGCGCCAGCAGCCCCGTGAACCAAAACGAGCAGTACTTC. Translation gives CASSPVNQNEQYF.

This sequence joins TRBV27 and TRBJ1-1; D is perhaps TRBD1 (6 bases). This CDR3 spans 10 amino acids. Germline loops: CDR1 MNHEY, CDR2 SMNVEV (reference sequence). With 6 bases removed from V and 10 bases from J, the gap between germline ends came to 9 bases. The CDR3 sequence: CASSAGAAFF. The CDR3 nucleotides are TGTGCCAGCAGCGCGGGGGCAGCTTTCTTT.

The chain is built from TRBV5-4 and TRBJ2-2; D not resolved. The CDR3 consists of 13 residues. Trimming took 0 bases from V and 6 from J, leaving 6 bases between them. CDR1 and CDR2 from the germline V gene are SGHNT and YYREEE (reference sequence). Here the CDR3 reads CASSLETPGELFF. The CDR3 bases are TGTGCCAGCAGCTTGGAAACCCCCGGGGAGCTGTTTTTT.

This sequence joins TRBV12-3 or TRBV12-4 and TRBJ1-1; D is ambiguous. This CDR3 is built from 11 residues. The V end lost 1 base, the J end lost 11 bases, and 8 bases lay between the germline ends. CDR3 DNA sequence: TGTGCCAGCAGTTTAGGGCCTGGGGCTTTCTTT. Residues: CASSLGPGAFF.

The V gene is TRBV7-2, the J gene TRBJ1-2, with TRBD1 matching over 7 bases. The CDR3 consists of 14 residues. Trimming at V came to 8 bases and at J to 6 bases, leaving 12 bases not matched to a gene. The germline gives CDR1 SGHTA, CDR2 FQGNSA. Written as DNA, the CDR3 is TGTGCCAGCGCTTTGGGGGGGACAGCAAATGGCTACACCTTC. Encoded protein: CASALGGTANGYTF.

The genes are TRBV5-5 and TRBJ2-7; a possible D gene is TRBD2 (6 bases). Germline assignment: CDR1 SGHKS and CDR2 YYEKEE (reference sequence). The CDR3 contains 14 residues. V shed 0 bases and J shed 4 bases, with 11 bases lying between them. In DNA form, the CDR3 reads TGTGCCAGCAGCTTGGGCGGGGACCGATACGAGCAGTACTTC. Translated, it gives CASSLGGDRYEQYF. The full variable domain, in which reference TRBV5-5 and TRBJ2-7 provide the parts outside the CDR3, is DAGVTQSPTHLIKTRGQQVTLRCSPISGHKSVSWYQQVLGQGPQFIFQYYEKEERGRGNFPDRFSARQFPNYSSELNVNALLLGDSALYLCASSLGGDRYEQYFGPGTRLTVT.

This chain links TRBV25-1 with TRBJ1-2; a possible D gene is TRBD1 (6 bases). The CDR3 has 12 amino acids. V was shortened by 3 bases and J by 5 bases, with 7 bases between the two germline ends. Germline V gene data show CDR1 as MGHDK and CDR2 as SYGVNS. The CDR3: CASSERGYGYTF. The CDR3 coding sequence is TGTGCCAGCAGTGAGAGGGGGTATGGCTACACCTTC.

The chain links TRBV2 to TRBJ1-6; a possible D gene is TRBD1 (5 bases). Trimming took off 7 bases at V and 7 bases at J, with 14 bases between the two ends. The CDR3 extends over 14 amino acids. Germline V CDR1 and CDR2: SNHLY, FYNNEI. The CDR3 loop reads CASILDSGNSPLHF. As DNA, the CDR3 is TGTGCCAGCATCCTCGACAGCGGAAATTCACCCCTCCACTTT.